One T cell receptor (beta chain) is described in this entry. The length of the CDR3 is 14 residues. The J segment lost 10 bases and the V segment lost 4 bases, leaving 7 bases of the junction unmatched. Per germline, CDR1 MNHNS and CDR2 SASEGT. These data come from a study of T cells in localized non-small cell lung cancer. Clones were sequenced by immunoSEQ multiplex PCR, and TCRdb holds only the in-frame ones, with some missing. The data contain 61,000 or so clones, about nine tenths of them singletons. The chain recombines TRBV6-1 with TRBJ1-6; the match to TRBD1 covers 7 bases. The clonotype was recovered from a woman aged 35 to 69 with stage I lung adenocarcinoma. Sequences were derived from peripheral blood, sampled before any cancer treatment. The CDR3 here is CASSVDRVRSPLHF. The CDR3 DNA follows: TGTGCCAGCAGTGTCGACAGGGTGAGATCACCCCTCCACTTT.